The 18 T cell receptor beta chains below come from one sample, sequenced in a study of cytomegalovirus exposure and HLA in healthy donors. Both 60 Vbeta primers and 13 Jbeta primers went into the PCR. Measured with immunoSEQ multiplex PCR; TCRdb has only the in-frame clones, and not every one. This sample yields about 140,000 clones, of which about 80% are seen a single time; roughly 4.2% belongs to the top ten. Sequenced: PBMCs. These TCRs come from a man aged 40-49 years in good health and CMV-seropositive.

V gene TRBV19 combines with J gene TRBJ1-5; D is possibly TRBD1 (5 bases). Germline V gene data show CDR1 as LNHDA and CDR2 as SQIVND (reference sequence). This CDR3 has 15 residues. Trimming removed 2 bases from V and 2 bases from J, with 10 bases in between. The CDR3 DNA reads as TGTGCCAGTAGTATATTGGGGGGAGGCAATCAGCCCCAGCATTTT. Translated: CASSILGGGNQPQHF.

The V gene is TRBV27, the J gene TRBJ2-6; 10 nucleotides agree with TRBD1. With V trimmed by 5 bases and J by 0 bases, 7 bases remained unmatched. Germline values: CDR1 MNHEY, CDR2 SMNVEV (reference sequence). The CDR3 spans 18 residues. This CDR3 reads CASSKRGQGLSGANVLTF. As DNA, the CDR3 is TGTGCCAGCAGTAAGAGGGGACAGGGGCTCTCTGGGGCCAACGTCCTGACTTTC.

The V gene is TRBV5-1, the J gene TRBJ2-2, with 8 bases aligning to TRBD2. The CDR3 is 15 amino acids. From germline, CDR1 is SGHRS and CDR2 YFSETQ. After removal of 7 bases from V and 4 bases from J, the junction contained 9 bases not matched to a gene. The CDR3 DNA is TGCGCCAGCGAATCAGCGGGAGCTGGCACCGGGGAGCTGTTTTTT. Its protein is CASESAGAGTGELFF.

The chain couples TRBV7-9 to TRBJ1-4, with 7 bases lining up with TRBD1. The CDR3 covers 14 residues. From germline, CDR1 is SEHNR and CDR2 FQNEAQ (reference sequence). J lost 3 bases, V lost 4 bases, and 2 bases had no gene match. In DNA, the CDR3 is TGTGCCAGCAGCTCCCAGGGGGCTAATGAAAAACTGTTTTTT. Translating it yields CASSSQGANEKLFF.

This chain connects TRBV5-1 to TRBJ1-1, with 9 bases fitting TRBD1. V gave up 0 bases and J gave up 1 base; unmatched junction bases: 4. This CDR3 is built from 16 residues. Looked up from germline, CDR1 is SGHRS and CDR2 is YFSETQ. CDR3 bases: TGCGCCAGCAGCTTGGATACGGGACAGGGGAACACTGAAGCTTTCTTT. Protein sequence: CASSLDTGQGNTEAFF.

The chain links TRBV28 to TRBJ2-4; 10 bases match TRBD1. This CDR3 has 16 amino acids. Germline lookup yields CDR1 MDHEN and CDR2 SYDVKM. V was clipped by 4 bases and J by 9 bases; unmatched bases: 12. DNA of the CDR3: TGTGCCAGCAGTTCGACCCCGACAGGGGGCTGGGGCATTCAGTACTTC. The encoded protein is CASSSTPTGGWGIQYF. Filled out from reference TRBV28 and TRBJ2-4, the complete variable domain reads DVKVTQSSRYLVKRTGEKVFLECVQDMDHENMFWYRQDPGLGLRLIYFSYDVKMKEKGDIPEGYSVSREKKERFSLILESASTNQTSMYLCASSSTPTGGWGIQYFGAGTRLSVL.

The rearrangement links TRBV5-4 to TRBJ2-5; 10 nucleotides match TRBD1. TRBJ2-7 explains the end of the DNA better; the J call may be wrong. Germline CDR1 reads SGHNT; CDR2 reads YYREEE (reference sequence). The CDR3 totals 15 residues. This chain's CDR3 is CASRAGTGASYEQYF. The CDR3 DNA reads as TGTGCCAGCAGGGCCGGGACAGGGGCCTCCTACGAGCAGTACTTC.

This sequence joins TRBV2 and TRBJ1-1; D gene uncertain. Germline values: CDR1 SNHLY, CDR2 FYNNEI. The CDR3 sequence is 14 residues long. The germline V and J ends were trimmed by 6 bases and 3 bases, with 14 bases remaining between them. The CDR3 nucleotides read TGTGCCAGCAGCCTGGTGGAGGTGGACACTGAAGCTTTCTTT. This codes for CASSLVEVDTEAFF.

This chain's CDR3 is CASSSGTGNEQYF. CDR3 in DNA: TGTGCCAGCAGCTCCGGGACAGGGAACGAGCAGTACTTC. V and J are TRBV7-3 and TRBJ2-5, with 9 bases lining up with TRBD1. The DNA end favors TRBJ2-7, so the J call may be wrong. The CDR3 loop spans 13 amino acids. Germline-derived CDR1 and CDR2 are SGHTA and FQGTGA.

The gene calls are TRBV6-5 and TRBJ1-1; tentative D call: TRBD1 (5 bases). This CDR3 region has 14 residues. The germline V and J ends were trimmed by 5 bases and 2 bases, with 12 bases remaining between them. The germline gives CDR1 MNHEY, CDR2 SVGAGI. The CDR3 reads CASSQSTANTEAFF. The CDR3 DNA is TGTGCCAGCAGTCAATCGACAGCCAACACTGAAGCTTTCTTT.

Remarks on this clone: Germline is not matched at one junction end, which may reflect a read error. This rearrangement joins TRBV7-9 to TRBJ2-5; 9 bases align to TRBD2. The DNA end favors TRBJ2-7, so the J call may be wrong. CDR1 and CDR2 (germline): SEHNR, FQNEAQ (reference sequence). The CDR3 is made up of 13 amino acids. The CDR3 region is CASSLAGVHEQYF. CDR3 in DNA: TGTGCCAGCAGTTTAGCGGGAGTCCACGAGCAGTACTTC.

The V call is TRBV9, the J call TRBJ2-1; D may be TRBD2 (6 bases). The CDR3 runs to 13 residues. Germline CDR1 SGDLS, CDR2 YYNGEE. Trimming cost V 4 bases and J 7 bases, with 12 bases left between them. CDR3: CASSRDFLNEQFF. In nucleotides, the CDR3 is TGTGCCAGCAGCCGGGACTTCCTAAATGAGCAGTTCTTC. Full variable domain (remainder filled in from reference TRBV9 and TRBJ2-1): DSGVTQTPKHLITATGQRVTLRCSPRSGDLSVYWYQQSLDQGLQFLIQYYNGEERAKGNILERFSAQQFPDLHSELNLSSLELGDSALYFCASSRDFLNEQFFGPGTRLTVL.

V gene TRBV11-2 combines with J gene TRBJ1-2; 7 nucleotides agree with TRBD1. V shed 5 bases, J shed 6 bases, and the junction held 12 bases outside the gene matches. The CDR3 loop spans 15 amino acids. Germline CDR1 and CDR2: SGHAT and FQNNGV. The CDR3 coding sequence is TGTGCCAGCAGCCCTATCGCACAGGGGAAGGATGGCTACACCTTC. Its protein product is CASSPIAQGKDGYTF.

The J gene is TRBJ1-5, the V gene TRBV9; 11 bases align to TRBD1. The CDR3 length is 15 residues. J lost 6 bases, V lost 0 bases, and 2 bases had no gene match. The germline gives CDR1 SGDLS, CDR2 YYNGEE. The CDR3, as DNA: TGTGCCAGCAGCGTAGGGGGGACAGGGGGTCAGCCCCAGCATTTT. This encodes CASSVGGTGGQPQHF. Variable domain in full (rest from reference TRBV9 and TRBJ1-5): DSGVTQTPKHLITATGQRVTLRCSPRSGDLSVYWYQQSLDQGLQFLIQYYNGEERAKGNILERFSAQQFPDLHSELNLSSLELGDSALYFCASSVGGTGGQPQHFGDGTRLSIL.

The rearrangement links TRBV11-2 to TRBJ2-3, with 9 bases identical to TRBD1. This CDR3 is built from 12 residues. Per germline, CDR1 SGHAT and CDR2 FQNNGV. V lost 5 bases and J lost 15; bases outside the gene matches: 9. DNA for the CDR3: TGTGCCAGCAGCCCCCAAGGGGACAGGGTATATTTT. Encoded protein: CASSPQGDRVYF.

The chain uses TRBV7-2 and TRBJ2-3; D gene ambiguous. Germline V gene data show CDR1 as SGHTA and CDR2 as FQGNSA. This CDR3 contains 15 residues. V gave up 2 bases and J gave up 2 bases, with 11 bases separating them. This CDR3 is CASSLNTILTDTQYF. CDR3 sequence (DNA): TGTGCCAGCAGCTTAAATACTATCCTCACAGATACGCAGTATTTT. The complete variable domain, with remaining parts taken from reference TRBV7-2 and TRBJ2-3, reads GAGVSQSPSNKVTEKGKDVELRCDPISGHTALYWYRQSLGQGLEFLIYFQGNSAPDKSGLPSDRFSAERTGGSVSTLTIQRTQQEDSAVYLCASSLNTILTDTQYFGPGTRLTVL.

This clone has a single count. The chain employs TRBV5-1 and TRBJ2-5; D may be TRBD2 (6 bases). This CDR3 region has 13 residues. Germline V gene data show CDR1 as SGHRS and CDR2 as YFSETQ. The V and J ends lost 2 bases and 3 bases respectively, with 8 bases between them. The CDR3 reads CASSLGGEETQYF. The CDR3 nucleotides are TGCGCCAGCAGCTTAGGAGGGGAAGAGACCCAGTACTTC.

Remarks on this clone: The junction and the germline gene differ at one end; a read error may be behind it. The chain uses TRBV7-9 and TRBJ1-1, with 8 bases matching TRBD1. The CDR3 is made up of 14 amino acids. Germline loops: CDR1 SEHNR, CDR2 FQNEAQ (reference sequence). CDR3 residues: CSSSSDRANTEAFF. The CDR3 DNA follows: TGTTCCAGCAGCTCGGACAGGGCGAACACTGAAGCTTTCTTT.